A selection of T cell receptor beta chains follows, all from one sample in a study of OX40 agonist ivuxolimab in advanced cancers. Profiled with immunoSEQ multiplex PCR; TCRdb holds only in-frame clones, not every one. The table includes 70,000 to 95,000 clones, about 90% detected once. The specimen was CD4+ or CD8+ T cells sorted from blood, collected in a trial of the OX40 agonist ivuxolimab. These TCRs come from an adult with an advanced solid tumor such as melanoma, head and neck, liver or kidney cancer. Each CDR3 is given with its conserved first and last residue. The D gene is left open where the match is weak. Some rows have no size entry. The others give once, few or many, or a class for an expanded clone.

J gene: TRBJ2-1
V gene: TRBV28
D gene: -
clone size: -
CDR3 length: 17
CDR3 DNA: TGTGCCAGCAGTTTAATGCTAGGTGGGGCTACTGACAATGAGCAGTTCTTC
CDR3 protein: CASSLMLGGATDNEQFF

J gene: TRBJ1-1
V gene: TRBV6-1
D gene: -
clone size: -
CDR3 length: 14
CDR3 DNA: TGTGCCAGCAGCTACAGGGAGGAAGCCACTGAAGCTTTCTTT
CDR3 protein: CASSYREEATEAFF

J gene: TRBJ2-5
V gene: TRBV7-9
D gene: -
clone size: once
CDR3 length: 14
CDR3 DNA: TGTGCCAGCAGCTTCGAACGTCTACAAGAGACCCAGTACTTC
CDR3 protein: CASSFERLQETQYF

J gene: TRBJ2-3
V gene: TRBV19
D gene: TRBD2
clone size: -
CDR3 length: 15
CDR3 DNA: TGTGCCAGTAGTATCCAAGCGGGAGGCACAGATACGCAGTATTTT
CDR3 protein: CASSIQAGGTDTQYF

J gene: TRBJ2-4
V gene: TRBV4-1
D gene: -
clone size: -
CDR3 length: 14
CDR3 DNA: TGCGCCAGCAGCCAAGAAGGGCTCTCCGGGGCTCAGTACTTC
CDR3 protein: CASSQEGLSGAQYF

J gene: TRBJ1-1
V gene: TRBV5-1
D gene: -
clone size: -
CDR3 length: 10
CDR3 DNA: TGCGCCAGCAGAAGCGCTGAAGCTTTCTTT
CDR3 protein: CASRSAEAFF

J gene: TRBJ2-7
V gene: TRBV7-6
D gene: TRBD1
clone size: once
CDR3 length: 15
CDR3 DNA: TGTGCCAGCAGCTCACGACAGGGGATCTCCTACGAGCAGTACTTC
CDR3 protein: CASSSRQGISYEQYF

J gene: TRBJ1-3
V gene: TRBV7-2
D gene: -
clone size: -
CDR3 length: 15
CDR3 DNA: TGTGCCAGCAGCTTATTGGCTAGCTCTGGAAACACCATATATTTT
CDR3 protein: CASSLLASSGNTIYF

J gene: TRBJ2-4
V gene: TRBV18
D gene: -
clone size: -
CDR3 length: 13
CDR3 DNA: TGTGCCAGCTCAGGGACTGCCAAAAACATTCAGTACTTC
CDR3 protein: CASSGTAKNIQYF

J gene: TRBJ2-5
V gene: TRBV9
D gene: TRBD2
clone size: -
CDR3 length: 16
CDR3 DNA: TGTGCCAGCAGCGTAGCGACTAGCGGACCACAAGAGACCCAGTACTTC
CDR3 protein: CASSVATSGPQETQYF

J gene: TRBJ1-5
V gene: TRBV6-6
D gene: TRBD1
clone size: -
CDR3 length: 15
CDR3 DNA: TGTGCCAGCAGTTACTCGTGGACAGGGGCTCAGCCCCAGCATTTT
CDR3 protein: CASSYSWTGAQPQHF

J gene: TRBJ2-1
V gene: TRBV7-2
D gene: TRBD2
clone size: -
CDR3 length: 14
CDR3 DNA: TGTGCCAGCAGCCCCGGACTAGCGTGGAATGAGCAGTTCTTC
CDR3 protein: CASSPGLAWNEQFF

J gene: TRBJ2-5
V gene: TRBV28
D gene: -
clone size: -
CDR3 length: 14
CDR3 DNA: TGTGCCAGCAGTGATCGGACCGGGCAAGAGACCCAGTACTTC
CDR3 protein: CASSDRTGQETQYF

J gene: TRBJ2-2
V gene: TRBV7-8
D gene: TRBD2
clone size: -
CDR3 length: 16
CDR3 DNA: TGTGCCAGCAGCTTAGTTCCTAGCGGGACAACCGGGGAGCTGTTTTTT
CDR3 protein: CASSLVPSGTTGELFF